Here is one T cell receptor (beta chain) with its context. This sample is drawn from a study of OX40 agonist ivuxolimab in advanced cancers. Background on the study: Ivuxolimab, an agonistic anti-OX40 (CD134) antibody, was given to patients.

CDR1 is MNHNY and CDR2 is SVGAGI in the germline V gene (reference sequence). There are 14 residues in the CDR3. After removal of 5 bases from V and 6 bases from J, the junction contained 7 bases not matched to a gene. Clones were read by immunoSEQ multiplex PCR, and TCRdb kept only the in-frame ones, dropping some. The table records some 43,000 clones, 88% of them present only once. This receptor was identified in an adult with an advanced solid tumor such as melanoma, head and neck, liver or kidney cancer. V usage is TRBV6-6 and J usage is TRBJ2-7, with 10 bases identical to TRBD2. The sequencing here drew on CD4+ or CD8+ T cells sorted from blood, taken in a trial of the OX40 agonist ivuxolimab. The CDR3 DNA follows: TGTGCCAGCAGTGGTAGCGGGAGGTTGTCCGAGCAGTACTTC. Its protein product is CASSGSGRLSEQYF.